This T cell receptor beta chain was found in a study of early T cells in non-severe SARS-CoV-2 infection. Study in general: It was bulk RNA from unsorted whole blood that was sequenced, and the chains were unpaired.

V lost 3 bases to trimming and J lost 7 bases, with 18 bases between them. The CDR3 loop spans 15 amino acids. CDR1 is SEHNR and CDR2 is FQNEAQ in the germline V gene (reference sequence). Study observations and caveats: Matching results from VDJdb favored anti-spike CD8 responses, leaving private and CD4 specificities undetected.

This clonotype was picked up a small number of times. What it binds is unknown. Attached unique molecular identifiers marked individual cDNA molecules. TCRdb used MiXCR to reprocess the 5' RACE reads, holding one entry per CDR3 protein. The top ten clones hold 4.8% of a sample with about 60,000 distinct CDR3 sequences, about 12% of them seen once. This rearrangement joins TRBV7-9 to TRBJ1-1; D ambiguous. The source is an adult who was a healthcare worker with PCR-confirmed SARS-CoV-2 infection or an uninfected control (not recorded which). The sequencing input was whole blood. The DNA for the CDR3 is TGTGCCAGCAGCTTGAAGTGGCCAGTGGCCGATGAAGCTTTCTTT. Translation: CASSLKWPVADEAFF.